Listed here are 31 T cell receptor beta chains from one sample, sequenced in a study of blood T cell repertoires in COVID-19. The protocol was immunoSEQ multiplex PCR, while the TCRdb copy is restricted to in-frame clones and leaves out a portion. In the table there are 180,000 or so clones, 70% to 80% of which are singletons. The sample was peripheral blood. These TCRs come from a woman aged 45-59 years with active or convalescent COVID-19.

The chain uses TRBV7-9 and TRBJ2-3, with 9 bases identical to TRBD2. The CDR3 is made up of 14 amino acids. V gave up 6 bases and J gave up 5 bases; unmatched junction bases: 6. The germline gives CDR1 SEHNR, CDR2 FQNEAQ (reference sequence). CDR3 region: CASSYAGGEDTQYF. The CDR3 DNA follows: TGTGCCAGCAGTTATGCGGGAGGGGAAGATACGCAGTATTTT.

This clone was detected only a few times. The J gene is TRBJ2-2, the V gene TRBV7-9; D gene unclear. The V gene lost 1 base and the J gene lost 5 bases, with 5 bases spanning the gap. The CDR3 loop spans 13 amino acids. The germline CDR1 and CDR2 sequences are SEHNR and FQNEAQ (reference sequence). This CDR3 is CASSLDWTGELFF. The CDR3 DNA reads TGTGCCAGCAGCTTAGACTGGACCGGGGAGCTGTTTTTT.

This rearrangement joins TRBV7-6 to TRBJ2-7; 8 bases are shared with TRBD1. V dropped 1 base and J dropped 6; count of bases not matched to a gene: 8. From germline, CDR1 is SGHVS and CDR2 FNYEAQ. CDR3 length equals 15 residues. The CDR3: CASSLESGGWSEQYF. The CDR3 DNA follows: TGTGCCAGCAGCTTAGAGTCAGGGGGCTGGAGCGAGCAGTACTTC.

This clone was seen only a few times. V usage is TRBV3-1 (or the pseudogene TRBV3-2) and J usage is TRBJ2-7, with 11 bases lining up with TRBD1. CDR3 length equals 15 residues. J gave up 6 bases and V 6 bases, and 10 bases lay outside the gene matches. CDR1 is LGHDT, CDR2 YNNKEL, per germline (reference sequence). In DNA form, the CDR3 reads TGTGCCAGCAGGCCCGGGACAGGGGGTTTTGTCGAGCAGTACTTC. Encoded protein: CASRPGTGGFVEQYF.

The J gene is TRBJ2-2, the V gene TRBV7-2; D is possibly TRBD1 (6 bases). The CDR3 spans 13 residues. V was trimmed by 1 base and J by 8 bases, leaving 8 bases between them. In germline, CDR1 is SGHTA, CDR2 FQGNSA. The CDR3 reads CASSLGTVGELFF. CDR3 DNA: TGTGCCAGCAGCTTAGGGACAGTTGGGGAGCTGTTTTTT.

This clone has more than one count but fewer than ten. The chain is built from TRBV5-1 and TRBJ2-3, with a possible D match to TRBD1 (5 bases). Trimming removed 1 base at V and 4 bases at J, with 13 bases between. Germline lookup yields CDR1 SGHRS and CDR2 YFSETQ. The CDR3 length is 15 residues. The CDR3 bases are TGCGCCAGCAGCTTGTGGACATCTGGTCCAGATACGCAGTATTTT. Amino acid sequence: CASSLWTSGPDTQYF.

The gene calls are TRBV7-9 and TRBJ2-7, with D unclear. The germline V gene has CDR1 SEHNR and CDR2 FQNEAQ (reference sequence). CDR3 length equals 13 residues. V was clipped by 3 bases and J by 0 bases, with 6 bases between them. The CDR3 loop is CASSFLDSYEQYF. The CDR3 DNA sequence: TGTGCCAGCAGCTTCCTAGACTCCTACGAGCAGTACTTC. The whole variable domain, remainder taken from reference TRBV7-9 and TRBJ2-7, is DTGVSQNPRHKITKRGQNVTFRCDPISEHNRLYWYRQTLGQGPEFLTYFQNEAQLEKSRLLSDRFSAERPKGSFSTLEIQRTEQGDSAMYLCASSFLDSYEQYFGPGTRLTVT.

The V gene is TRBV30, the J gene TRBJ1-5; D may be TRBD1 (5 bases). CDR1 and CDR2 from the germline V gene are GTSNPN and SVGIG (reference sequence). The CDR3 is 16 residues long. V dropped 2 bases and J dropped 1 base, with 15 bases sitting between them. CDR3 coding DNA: TGTGCCTGGAGTCCAAGGAGGGGAACAAGCAATCAGCCCCAGCATTTT. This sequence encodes CAWSPRRGTSNQPQHF. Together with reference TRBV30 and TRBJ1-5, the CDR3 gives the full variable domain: SQTIHQWPATLVQPVGSPLSLECTVEGTSNPNLYWYRQAAGRGLQLLFYSVGIGQISSEVPQNLSASRPQDRQFILSSKKLLLSDSGFYLCAWSPRRGTSNQPQHFGDGTRLSIL.

The CDR3 loop reads CASSRSWTGNSPLHF. For the CDR3, the DNA is TGTGCCAGCAGCCGGTCCTGGACAGGGAATTCACCCCTCCACTTT. J is TRBJ1-6 and V is TRBV5-8; TRBD1 matches 8 bases. V trimming: 4 bases; J trimming: 7 bases; junction bases outside the gene matches: 7. Germline V lookup: CDR1 SGHTS, CDR2 YDEGEE. The CDR3 covers 15 residues.

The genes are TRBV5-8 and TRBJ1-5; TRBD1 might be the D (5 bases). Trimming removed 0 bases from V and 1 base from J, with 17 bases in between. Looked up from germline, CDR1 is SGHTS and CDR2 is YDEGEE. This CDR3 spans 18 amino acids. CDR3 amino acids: CASSLVGMWGGSNQPQHF. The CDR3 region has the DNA TGTGCCAGCAGCTTGGTTGGCATGTGGGGGGGGAGCAATCAGCCCCAGCATTTT.

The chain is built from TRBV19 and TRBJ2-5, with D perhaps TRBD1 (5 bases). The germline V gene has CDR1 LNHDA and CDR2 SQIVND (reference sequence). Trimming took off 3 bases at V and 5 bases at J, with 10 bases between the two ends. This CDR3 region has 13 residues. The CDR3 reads CASSMGRKETQYF. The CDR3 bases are TGTGCCAGTAGTATGGGGCGGAAGGAGACCCAGTACTTC.

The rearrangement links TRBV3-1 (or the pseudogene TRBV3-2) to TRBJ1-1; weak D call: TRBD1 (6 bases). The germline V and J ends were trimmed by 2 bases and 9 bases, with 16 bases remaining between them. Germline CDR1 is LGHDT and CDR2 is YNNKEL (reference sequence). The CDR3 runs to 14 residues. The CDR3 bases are TGTGCCAGCAGCCAATTGGTCGGACAGAAAAAAGCTTTCTTT. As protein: CASSQLVGQKKAFF.

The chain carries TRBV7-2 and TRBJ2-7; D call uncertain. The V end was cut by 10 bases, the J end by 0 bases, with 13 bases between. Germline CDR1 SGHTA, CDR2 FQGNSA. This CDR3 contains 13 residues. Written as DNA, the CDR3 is TGTGCCACTTCGAGGTCCTCCTCCTACGAGCAGTACTTC. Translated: CATSRSSSYEQYF. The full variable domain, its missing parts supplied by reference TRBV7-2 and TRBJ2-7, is GAGVSQSPSNKVTEKGKDVELRCDPISGHTALYWYRQSLGQGLEFLIYFQGNSAPDKSGLPSDRFSAERTGGSVSTLTIQRTQQEDSAVYLCATSRSSSYEQYFGPGTRLTVT.

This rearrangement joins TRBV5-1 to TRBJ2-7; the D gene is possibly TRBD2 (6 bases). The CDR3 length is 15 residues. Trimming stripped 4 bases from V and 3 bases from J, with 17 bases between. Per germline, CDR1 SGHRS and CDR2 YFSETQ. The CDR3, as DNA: TGCGCCAGCAGCCCCGGGAGTTATACCAGCTACGAGCAGTACTTC. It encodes CASSPGSYTSYEQYF.

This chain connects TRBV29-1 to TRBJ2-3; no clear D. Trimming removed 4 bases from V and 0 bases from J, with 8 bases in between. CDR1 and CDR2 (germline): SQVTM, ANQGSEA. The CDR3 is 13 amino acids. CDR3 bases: TGCAGCGTTGGCAGATCTAGCACAGATACGCAGTATTTT. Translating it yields CSVGRSSTDTQYF.

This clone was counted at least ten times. CDR3 in DNA: TGTGCCAGCAGTGAACGCGACAGGGGCAGTGGCTACACCTTC. Its translation is CASSERDRGSGYTF. The chain couples TRBV6-4 to TRBJ1-2; 8 bases line up with TRBD1. With 3 bases clipped from V and 7 bases from J, the junction kept 7 bases outside the gene matches. This CDR3 has 14 amino acids. Germline CDR1 reads MRHNA; CDR2 reads SNTAGT.

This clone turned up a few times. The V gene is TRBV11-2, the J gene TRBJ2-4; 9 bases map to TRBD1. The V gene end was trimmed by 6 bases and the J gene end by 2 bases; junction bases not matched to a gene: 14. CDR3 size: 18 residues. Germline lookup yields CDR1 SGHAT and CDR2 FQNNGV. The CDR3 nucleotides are TGTGCCAGCAGTCCTCCTAGGTCGGACAGGGGATCCAAAAACATTCAGTACTTC. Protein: CASSPPRSDRGSKNIQYF. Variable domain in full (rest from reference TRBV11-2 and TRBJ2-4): EAGVAQSPRYKIIEKRQSVAFWCNPISGHATLYWYQQILGQGPKLLIQFQNNGVVDDSQLPKDRFSAERLKGVDSTLKIQPAKLEDSAVYLCASSPPRSDRGSKNIQYFGAGTRLSVL.

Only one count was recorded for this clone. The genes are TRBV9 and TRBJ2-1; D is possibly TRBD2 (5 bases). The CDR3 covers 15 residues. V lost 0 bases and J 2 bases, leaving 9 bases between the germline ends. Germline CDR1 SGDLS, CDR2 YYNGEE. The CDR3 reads CASSVGNSAYNEQFF. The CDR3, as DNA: TGTGCCAGCAGCGTAGGAAATAGCGCCTACAATGAGCAGTTCTTC.

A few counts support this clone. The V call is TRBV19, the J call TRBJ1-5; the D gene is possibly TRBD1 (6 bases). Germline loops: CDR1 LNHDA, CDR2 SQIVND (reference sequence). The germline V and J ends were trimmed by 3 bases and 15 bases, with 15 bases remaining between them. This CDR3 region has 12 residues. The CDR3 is CASSIRGGASHF. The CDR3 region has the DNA TGTGCCAGTAGTATCCGGGGGGGGGCCTCGCATTTT.

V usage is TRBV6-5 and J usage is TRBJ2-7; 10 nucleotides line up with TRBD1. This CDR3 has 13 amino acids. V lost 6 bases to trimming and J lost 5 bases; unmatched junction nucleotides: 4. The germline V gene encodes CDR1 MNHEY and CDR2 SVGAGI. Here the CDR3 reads CASSSDRGNEQYF. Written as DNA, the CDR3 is TGTGCCAGCAGCTCGGACAGGGGGAACGAGCAGTACTTC.

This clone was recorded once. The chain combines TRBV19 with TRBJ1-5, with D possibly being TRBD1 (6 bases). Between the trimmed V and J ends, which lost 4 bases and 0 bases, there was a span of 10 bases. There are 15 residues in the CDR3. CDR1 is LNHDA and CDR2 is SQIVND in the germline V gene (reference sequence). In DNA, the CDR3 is TGTGCCAGTAGTACCCAGGGGAATAGCAATCAGCCCCAGCATTTT. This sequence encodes CASSTQGNSNQPQHF.

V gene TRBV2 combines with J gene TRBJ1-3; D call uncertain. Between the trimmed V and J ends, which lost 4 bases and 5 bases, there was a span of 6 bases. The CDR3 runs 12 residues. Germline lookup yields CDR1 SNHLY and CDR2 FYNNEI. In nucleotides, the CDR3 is TGTGCCAGCAGTGGAAACAGAAACACCATATATTTT. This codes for CASSGNRNTIYF.

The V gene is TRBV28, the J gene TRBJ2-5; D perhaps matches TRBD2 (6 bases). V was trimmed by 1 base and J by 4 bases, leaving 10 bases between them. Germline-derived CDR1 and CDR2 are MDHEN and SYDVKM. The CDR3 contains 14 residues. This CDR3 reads CASSLYGGGETQYF. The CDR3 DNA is TGTGCCAGCAGTTTATACGGGGGAGGAGAGACCCAGTACTTC.

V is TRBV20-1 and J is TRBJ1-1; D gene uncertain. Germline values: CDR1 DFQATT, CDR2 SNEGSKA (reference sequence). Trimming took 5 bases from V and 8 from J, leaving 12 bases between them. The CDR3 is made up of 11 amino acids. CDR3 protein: CSALSTEEAFF. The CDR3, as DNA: TGCAGTGCTTTATCCACAGAGGAAGCTTTCTTT.

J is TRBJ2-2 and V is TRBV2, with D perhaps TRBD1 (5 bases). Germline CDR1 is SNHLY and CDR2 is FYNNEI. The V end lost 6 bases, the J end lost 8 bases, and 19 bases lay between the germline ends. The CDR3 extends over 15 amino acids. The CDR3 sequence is CASRTATGGGGELFF. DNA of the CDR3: TGTGCCAGCAGGACTGCTACAGGTGGTGGGGGGGAGCTGTTTTTT.

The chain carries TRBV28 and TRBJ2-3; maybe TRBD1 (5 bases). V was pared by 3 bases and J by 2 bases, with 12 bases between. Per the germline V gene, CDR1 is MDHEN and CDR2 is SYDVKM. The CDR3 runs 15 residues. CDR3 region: CASSLTAPYTDTQYF. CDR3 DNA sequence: TGTGCCAGCAGTTTGACAGCACCCTACACAGATACGCAGTATTTT.

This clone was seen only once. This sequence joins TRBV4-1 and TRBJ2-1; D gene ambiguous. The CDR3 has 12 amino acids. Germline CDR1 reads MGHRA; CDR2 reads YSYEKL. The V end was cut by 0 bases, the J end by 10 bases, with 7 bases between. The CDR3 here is CASSQDVGEQFF. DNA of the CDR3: TGCGCCAGCAGCCAAGATGTCGGGGAGCAGTTCTTC.

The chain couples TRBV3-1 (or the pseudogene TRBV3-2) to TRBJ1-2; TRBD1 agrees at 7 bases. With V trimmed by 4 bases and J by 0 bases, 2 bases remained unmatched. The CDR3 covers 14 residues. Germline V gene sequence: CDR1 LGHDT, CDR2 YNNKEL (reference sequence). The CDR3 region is CASSRDRSNYGYTF. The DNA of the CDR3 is TGTGCCAGCAGCCGGGACAGATCTAACTATGGCTACACCTTC.

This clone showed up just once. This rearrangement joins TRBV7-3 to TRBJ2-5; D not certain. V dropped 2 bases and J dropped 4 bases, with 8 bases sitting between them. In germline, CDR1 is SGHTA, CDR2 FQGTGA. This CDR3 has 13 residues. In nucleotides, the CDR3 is TGTGCCAGCAGCTTACAAACGGGAGAGACCCAGTACTTC. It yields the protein CASSLQTGETQYF.

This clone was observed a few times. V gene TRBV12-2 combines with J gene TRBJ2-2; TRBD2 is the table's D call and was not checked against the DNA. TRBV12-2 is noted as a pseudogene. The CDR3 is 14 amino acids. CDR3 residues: CASRLVPSTGELFF. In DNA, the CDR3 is TGTGCAAGTCGCTTAGTACCTAGCACCGGGGAGCTGTTTTTT.

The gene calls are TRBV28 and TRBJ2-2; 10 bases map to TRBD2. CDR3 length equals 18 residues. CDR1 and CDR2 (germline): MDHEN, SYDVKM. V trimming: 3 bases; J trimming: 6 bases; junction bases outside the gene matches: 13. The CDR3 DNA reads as TGTGCCAGCAGTTTGGCGGACTGGTCTAGCGGGAGTGCCGGGGAGCTGTTTTTT. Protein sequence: CASSLADWSSGSAGELFF.